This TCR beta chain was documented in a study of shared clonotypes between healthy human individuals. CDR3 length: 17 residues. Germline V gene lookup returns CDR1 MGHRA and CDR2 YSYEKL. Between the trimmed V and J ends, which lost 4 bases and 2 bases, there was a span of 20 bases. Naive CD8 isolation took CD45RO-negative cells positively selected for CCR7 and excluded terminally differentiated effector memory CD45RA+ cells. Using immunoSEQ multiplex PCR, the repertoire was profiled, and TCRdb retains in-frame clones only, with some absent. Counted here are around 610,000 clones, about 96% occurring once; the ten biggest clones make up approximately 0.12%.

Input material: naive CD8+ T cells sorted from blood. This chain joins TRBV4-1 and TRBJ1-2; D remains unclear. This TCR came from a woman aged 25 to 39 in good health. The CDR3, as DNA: TGCGCCAGCAGCCCCCGAGTTTCCTTACCGGGGAACTATGGCTACACCTTC. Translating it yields CASSPRVSLPGNYGYTF.